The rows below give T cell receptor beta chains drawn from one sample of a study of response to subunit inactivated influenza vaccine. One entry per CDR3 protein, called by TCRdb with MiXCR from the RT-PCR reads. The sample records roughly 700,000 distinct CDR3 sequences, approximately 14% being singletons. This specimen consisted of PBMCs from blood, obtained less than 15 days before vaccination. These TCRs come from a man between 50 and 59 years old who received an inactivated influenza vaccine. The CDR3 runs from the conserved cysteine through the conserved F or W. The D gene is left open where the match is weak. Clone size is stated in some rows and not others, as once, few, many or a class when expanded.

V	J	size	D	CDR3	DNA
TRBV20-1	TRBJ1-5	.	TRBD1	CSAPRGPGNQPQHF	TGCAGTGCACCCAGGGGGCCGGGCAATCAGCCCCAGCATTTT
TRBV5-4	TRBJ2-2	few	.	CASSLWLHGELFF	TGTGCCAGCAGCTTGTGGTTACACGGGGAGCTGTTTTTT
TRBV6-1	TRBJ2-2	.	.	CASSVQGNTGELFF	TGTGCCAGCAGTGTACAGGGAAACACCGGGGAGCTGTTTTTT
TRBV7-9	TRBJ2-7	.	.	CASSPPGFGYEQYF	TGTGCCAGCAGCCCACCGGGGTTCGGGTACGAGCAGTACTTC
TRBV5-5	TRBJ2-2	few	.	CASSLTAGRAVGELFF	TGTGCCAGCAGCTTGACCGCGGGACGGGCCGTCGGGGAGCTGTTTTTT
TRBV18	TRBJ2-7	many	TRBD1	CASSPGTGGSYEQYF	TGTGCCAGCAGCCCCGGGACAGGGGGCTCCTACGAGCAGTACTTC
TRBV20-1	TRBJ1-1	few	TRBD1	CSAAQGQGAAGTEAFF	TGCAGTGCCGCACAAGGACAGGGGGCAGCAGGCACTGAAGCTTTCTTT
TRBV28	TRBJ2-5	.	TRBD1	CATRTGGETQYF	TGTGCCACCCGGACAGGCGGGGAGACCCAGTACTTC
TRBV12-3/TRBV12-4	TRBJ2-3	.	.	CASRLSWAVSTDTQYF	TGTGCCAGCAGACTATCGTGGGCGGTAAGCACAGATACGCAGTATTTT
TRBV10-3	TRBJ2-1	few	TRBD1	CAISARPGTGSGASNEQFF	TGTGCCATCAGTGCCCGTCCCGGGACAGGGTCGGGGGCTAGCAATGAGCAGTTCTTC
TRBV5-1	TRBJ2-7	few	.	CASSQTRNEQYF	TGCGCCAGCAGCCAGACTAGAAACGAGCAGTACTTC
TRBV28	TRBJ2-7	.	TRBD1	CASSAGTGVLYEQYF	TGTGCCAGCAGTGCCGGGACAGGGGTTCTATACGAGCAGTACTTC
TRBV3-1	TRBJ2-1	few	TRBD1	CASSQPGQGARLIRPYNEQFF	TGTGCCAGCAGCCAACCGGGACAGGGGGCGCGACTTATACGGCCCTACAATGAGCAGTTCTTC
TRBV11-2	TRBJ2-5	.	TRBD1	CASSLEGTGRKTQYF	TGTGCCAGCAGCTTAGAGGGGACAGGGCGTAAGACCCAGTACTTC
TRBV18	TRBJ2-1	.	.	CASSPPGTDEQFF	TGTGCCAGCTCACCACCGGGGACCGATGAGCAGTTCTTC
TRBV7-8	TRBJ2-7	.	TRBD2	CASRKTSGSPYEQYF	TGTGCCAGCAGGAAGACTAGCGGAAGTCCCTACGAGCAGTACTTC
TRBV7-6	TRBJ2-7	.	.	CASSSKTSPFHYEQYF	TGTGCCAGCAGCTCAAAGACTAGTCCTTTCCATTACGAGCAGTACTTC
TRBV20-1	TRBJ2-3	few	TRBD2	CSVSAGGTDTQYF	TGCAGTGTTTCAGCGGGAGGGACAGATACGCAGTATTTT
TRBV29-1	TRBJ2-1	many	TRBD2	CSVPSGGYNEQFF	TGCAGCGTTCCTAGCGGGGGCTACAATGAGCAGTTCTTC
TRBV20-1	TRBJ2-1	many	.	CSASGHISNEQFF	TGCAGTGCTTCCGGACATATTTCCAATGAGCAGTTCTTC
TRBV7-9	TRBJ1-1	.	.	CASNPWGAMNTEAFF	TGTGCCAGCAATCCGTGGGGGGCGATGAACACTGAAGCTTTCTTT
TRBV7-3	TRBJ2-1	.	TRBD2	CASSLNRGRAYNEQFF	TGTGCCAGCAGCTTAAATCGTGGGAGGGCCTACAATGAGCAGTTCTTC
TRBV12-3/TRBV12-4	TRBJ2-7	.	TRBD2	CASTAGGTLYEQYF	TGTGCCAGCACCGCGGGGGGGACTCTCTACGAGCAGTACTTC
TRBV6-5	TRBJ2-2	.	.	CASSYWQGTTGELFF	TGTGCCAGCAGTTATTGGCAGGGGACCACCGGGGAGCTGTTTTTT
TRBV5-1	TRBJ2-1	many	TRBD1	CASSLRTGSYNEQFF	TGCGCCAGCAGCTTGCGGACAGGCTCCTACAATGAGCAGTTCTTC